This T cell receptor (beta chain) was found in a study of cytomegalovirus exposure and HLA in healthy donors. The CDR3 runs to 16 residues. Unmatched junction bases numbered 12, after V lost 8 bases and J lost 4 bases. Germline values: CDR1 SQVTM, CDR2 ANQGSEA. Turning to this clone: The target antigen is unknown.

General observations from the study: Serostatus for CMV was the only available immune exposure information.

Use of 60 Vbeta and 13 Jbeta primers characterized the PCR. Libraries were prepared by immunoSEQ multiplex PCR; TCRdb keeps only in-frame clonotypes and omits some of them. Of 88,000 or so clones listed, 62% are singletons. The clonotype was recovered from a male donor in good health and CMV-seropositive. Sequencing was performed on PBMCs. J is TRBJ2-3 and V is TRBV29-1, with 13 bases that match TRBD2. DNA for the CDR3: TGCAGCACCCGACTAGCGGGAGGACAGGGGCCAGATACGCAGTATTTT. Protein sequence: CSTRLAGGQGPDTQYF.